The 8 T cell receptor beta chains below all came from one sample that was sequenced in a study of radiation and T cells in renal cell carcinoma. The table came from immunoSEQ multiplex PCR; TCRdb's copy has only in-frame clones and leaves some out. The sample includes 100,000 to 150,000 clones, about four fifths of them seen just once. Described time point: blood 2 weeks post-SBRT. The treatment was: 15 Gy SBRT to primary tumor, nephrectomy 4 weeks later. Source: blood, taken from a patient whose treatment included radiotherapy and nephrectomy. The receptors here all came from a man in his fifties with renal cell carcinoma.

The sample holds a few counts of this clone. The J gene is TRBJ1-2, the V gene TRBV6-1; 7 bases are shared with TRBD1. The CDR3 is 13 residues long. Trimming took 8 bases from V and 5 from J; bases not matched to a gene: 8. Germline-derived CDR1 and CDR2 are MNHNS and SASEGT. The CDR3 reads CASGGGQSYGYTF. Written as DNA, the CDR3 is TGTGCCAGCGGCGGGGGACAGTCGTATGGCTACACCTTC.

V usage is TRBV6-5 and J usage is TRBJ2-5; 10 positions match TRBD1. The V segment lost 0 bases and the J segment 5 bases; nucleotides outside the gene matches: 3. Germline V lookup: CDR1 MNHEY, CDR2 SVGAGI. The CDR3 length is 15 residues. CDR3 region: CASSYSRTGGETQYF. CDR3 coding DNA: TGTGCCAGCAGTTACTCTCGGACAGGGGGGGAGACCCAGTACTTC.

The chain carries TRBV2 and TRBJ2-7; 11 bases fit TRBD2. The J segment lost 4 bases and the V segment lost 4 bases, leaving 3 bases of the junction unmatched. CDR1 is SNHLY, CDR2 FYNNEI, per germline. This CDR3 region has 14 residues. As DNA, the CDR3 is TGTGCCAGCAGTGGACTAGCGGGGTTTTACGAGCAGTACTTC. It yields the protein CASSGLAGFYEQYF.

This chain links TRBV19 with TRBJ1-5; 8 nucleotides agree with TRBD1. CDR1 is LNHDA and CDR2 is SQIVND in the germline V gene (reference sequence). V shed 6 bases and J 1 base; nucleotides not matched to a gene: 2. The CDR3 totals 14 residues. The CDR3 coding sequence is TGTGCCAGTAGGGACAGGGAAAGCAATCAGCCCCAGCATTTT. It translates to CASRDRESNQPQHF.

The rearrangement uses TRBV7-6 and TRBJ1-4; the match to TRBD1 covers 10 bases. This CDR3 spans 18 amino acids. Losses at the gene ends were 4 bases for V and 5 bases for J; bases not matched to a gene: 13. Looked up from germline, CDR1 is SGHVS and CDR2 is FNYEAQ. The CDR3 loop is CASSSRGTGDLVNEKLFF. The CDR3 nucleotides read TGTGCCAGCAGCTCGAGGGGGACAGGGGATCTAGTAAATGAAAAACTGTTTTTT.

Points on this clone: Germline and junction disagree at one end, which may indicate a read error. This sequence joins TRBV20-1 and TRBJ1-2; possible D gene TRBD1, 6 bases. Germline loops: CDR1 DFQATT, CDR2 SNEGSKA (reference sequence). The CDR3 has 9 amino acids. The CDR3 bases are TGCAGTGCTAGTTGGGCAGGGGCCTTC. It translates to CSASWAGAF.

The chain recombines TRBV4-1 with TRBJ2-7, with unresolved D. V dropped 2 bases and J dropped 5 bases, with 13 bases sitting between them. The length of the CDR3 is 14 residues. CDR1 MGHRA and CDR2 YSYEKL come from the germline V gene. Here the CDR3 reads CASSQSPVGDEQYF. The CDR3 nucleotides read TGCGCCAGCAGCCAATCCCCGGTGGGTGACGAGCAGTACTTC.

The chain employs TRBV6-5 and TRBJ2-3; unclear D gene. The CDR3 spans 16 residues. The germline gives CDR1 MNHEY, CDR2 SVGAGI. Between the trimmed V and J ends, which lost 0 bases and 2 bases, there was a span of 12 bases. The CDR3 DNA sequence: TGTGCCAGCAGTTACTCGGCCAGAGGTGACACAGATACGCAGTATTTT. This encodes CASSYSARGDTDTQYF.